This TCR beta chain is drawn from a study of T cells in Graves' hyperthyroidism and ophthalmopathy. Study findings and constraints: In the blood, most expanded thyroid clonotypes above 0.001 appeared as well. Ophthalmopathy, which appeared later, was predicted by the model a median 6.5 months before onset.

This clonotype has a count of ten or more. The antigen remains unidentified. Trimming removed 3 bases at V and 0 bases at J, with 10 bases between. The length of the CDR3 is 15 residues. Germline values: CDR1 MNHEY, CDR2 SMNVEV (reference sequence). RNA transcripts yielded amplified TCR beta CDR3 regions. First-round RT-PCR targeting the TCR CDR3 was performed with the HTBI primer set. TCRdb passed the multiplex PCR reads through MiXCR, listing each CDR3 protein once. The sample yields about 400,000 distinct CDR3 sequences, about 14% seen once. The specimen was blood. The receptor was derived from a woman aged 25 to 45 with Graves' ophthalmopathy. The chain joins TRBV27 to TRBJ2-3, with D unresolved. The CDR3: CASSFRQTSTDTQYF. CDR3 sequence (DNA): TGTGCCAGCAGTTTCCGTCAGACCAGCACAGATACGCAGTATTTT.